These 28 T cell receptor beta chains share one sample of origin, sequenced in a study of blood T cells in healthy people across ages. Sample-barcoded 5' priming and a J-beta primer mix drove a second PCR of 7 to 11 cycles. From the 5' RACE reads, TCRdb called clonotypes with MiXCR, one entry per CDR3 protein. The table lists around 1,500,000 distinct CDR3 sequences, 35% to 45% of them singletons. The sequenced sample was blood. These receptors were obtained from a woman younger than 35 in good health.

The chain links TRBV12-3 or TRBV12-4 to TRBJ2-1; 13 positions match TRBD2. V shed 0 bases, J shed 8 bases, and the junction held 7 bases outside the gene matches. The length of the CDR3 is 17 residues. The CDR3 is CASSLALGLAGEDEQFF. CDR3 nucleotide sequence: TGTGCCAGCAGTTTAGCGCTAGGACTAGCGGGGGAAGATGAGCAGTTCTTC.

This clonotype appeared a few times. DNA for the CDR3: TGTGCCAGCAGTATCCAGGGTTGCGAGCAGTACTTC. This sequence encodes CASSIQGCEQYF. This chain uses TRBV27 with TRBJ2-7, with D perhaps matching TRBD1 (5 bases). The V end was cut by 5 bases, the J end by 6 bases, with 11 bases between. The CDR3 totals 12 residues. Per germline, CDR1 MNHEY and CDR2 SMNVEV (reference sequence).

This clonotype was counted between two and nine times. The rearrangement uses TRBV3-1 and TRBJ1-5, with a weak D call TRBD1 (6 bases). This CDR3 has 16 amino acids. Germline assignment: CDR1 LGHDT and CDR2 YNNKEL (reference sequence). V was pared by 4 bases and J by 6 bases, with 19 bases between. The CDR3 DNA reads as TGTGCCAGCAGCCGAAAACAGGGAGCAGGCCCTCAGCCCCAGCATTTT. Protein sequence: CASSRKQGAGPQPQHF.

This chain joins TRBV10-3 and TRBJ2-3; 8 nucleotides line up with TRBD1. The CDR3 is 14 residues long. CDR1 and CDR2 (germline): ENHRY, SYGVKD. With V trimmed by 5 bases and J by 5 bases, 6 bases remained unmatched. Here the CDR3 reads CAISSGGAKDTQYF. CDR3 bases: TGTGCCATCAGTTCAGGGGGCGCAAAAGATACGCAGTATTTT.

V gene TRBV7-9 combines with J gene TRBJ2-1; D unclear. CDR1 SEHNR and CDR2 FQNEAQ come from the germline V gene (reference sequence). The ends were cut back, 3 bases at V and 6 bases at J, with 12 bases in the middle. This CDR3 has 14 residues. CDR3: CASSFQEPRNEQFF. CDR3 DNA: TGTGCCAGCAGCTTCCAGGAGCCCCGCAATGAGCAGTTCTTC.

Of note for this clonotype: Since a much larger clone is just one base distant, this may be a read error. CDR3 amino acids: CASSQDPSGGYNEQYF. CDR3 in DNA: TGTGCCAGCAGCCAAGATCCTAGCGGGGGGTACAATGAGCAGTACTTC. This sequence joins TRBV4-2 and TRBJ2-5; TRBD2 matches at 11 bases. Germline V gene lookup returns CDR1 LGHNA and CDR2 YNFKEQ. The CDR3 runs to 16 residues. V lost 0 bases and J lost 11; bases outside the gene matches: 11.

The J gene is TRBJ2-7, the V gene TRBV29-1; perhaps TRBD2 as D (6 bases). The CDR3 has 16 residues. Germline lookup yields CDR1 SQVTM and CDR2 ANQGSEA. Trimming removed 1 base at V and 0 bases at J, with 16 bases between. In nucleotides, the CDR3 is TGCAGCGTTGAAGTTTTTCTAGCGAGAAACTCCTACGAGCAGTACTTC. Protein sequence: CSVEVFLARNSYEQYF.

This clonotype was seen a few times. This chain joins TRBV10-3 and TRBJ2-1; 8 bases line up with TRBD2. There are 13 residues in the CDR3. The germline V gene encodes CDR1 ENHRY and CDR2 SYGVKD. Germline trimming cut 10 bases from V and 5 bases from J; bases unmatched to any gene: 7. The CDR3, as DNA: TGTGCCAGTTCCTTCGGGAGGGACAATGAGCAGTTCTTC. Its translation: CASSFGRDNEQFF.

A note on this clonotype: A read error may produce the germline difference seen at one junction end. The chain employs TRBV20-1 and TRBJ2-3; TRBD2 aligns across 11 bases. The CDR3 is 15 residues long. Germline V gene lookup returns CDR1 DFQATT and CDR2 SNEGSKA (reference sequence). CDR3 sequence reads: CSATRIAGGTDMQYF. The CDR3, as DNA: TGCAGTGCCACTAGGATAGCGGGAGGGACAGATATGCAGTATTTT.

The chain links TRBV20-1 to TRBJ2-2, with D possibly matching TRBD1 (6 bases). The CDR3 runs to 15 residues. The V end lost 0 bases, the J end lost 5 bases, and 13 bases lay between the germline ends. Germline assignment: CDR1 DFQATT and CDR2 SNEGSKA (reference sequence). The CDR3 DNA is TGCAGTGCTAGAGATGGGGGACACGGAACCGGGGAGCTGTTTTTT. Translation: CSARDGGHGTGELFF.

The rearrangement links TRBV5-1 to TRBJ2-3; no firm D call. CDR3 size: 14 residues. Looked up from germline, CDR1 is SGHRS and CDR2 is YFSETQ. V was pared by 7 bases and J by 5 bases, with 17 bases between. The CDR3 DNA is TGCGCCAGCGATGAGACCGGTCCGGGAGATACGCAGTATTTT. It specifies CASDETGPGDTQYF.

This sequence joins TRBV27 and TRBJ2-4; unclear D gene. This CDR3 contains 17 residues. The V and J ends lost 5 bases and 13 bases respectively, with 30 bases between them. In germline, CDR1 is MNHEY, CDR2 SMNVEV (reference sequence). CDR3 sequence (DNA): TGTGCCAGCAGTCCAAGCAACATAGCCCTCTCGTACAATGAGCAGTACTTC. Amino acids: CASSPSNIALSYNEQYF.

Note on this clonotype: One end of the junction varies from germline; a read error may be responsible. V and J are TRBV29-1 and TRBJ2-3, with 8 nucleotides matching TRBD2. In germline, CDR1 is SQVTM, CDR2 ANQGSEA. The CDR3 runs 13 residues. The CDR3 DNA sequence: TGCAGCGTAGAAGCGGGAGAGGCAGATACGCGGTATTTT. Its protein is CSVEAGEADTRYF.

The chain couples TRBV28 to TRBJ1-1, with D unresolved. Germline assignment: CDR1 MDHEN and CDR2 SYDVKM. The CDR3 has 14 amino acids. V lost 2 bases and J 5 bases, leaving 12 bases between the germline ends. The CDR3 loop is CASSLGSRGTEAFF. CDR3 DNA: TGTGCCAGCAGTTTAGGGTCCCGTGGGACTGAAGCTTTCTTT.

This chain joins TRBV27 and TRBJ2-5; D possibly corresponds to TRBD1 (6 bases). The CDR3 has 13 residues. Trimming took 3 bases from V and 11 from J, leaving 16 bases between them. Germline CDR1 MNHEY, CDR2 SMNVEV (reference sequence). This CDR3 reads CASSFRRDNEQYF. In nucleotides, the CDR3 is TGTGCCAGCAGTTTCCGACGGGACAATGAGCAGTACTTC.

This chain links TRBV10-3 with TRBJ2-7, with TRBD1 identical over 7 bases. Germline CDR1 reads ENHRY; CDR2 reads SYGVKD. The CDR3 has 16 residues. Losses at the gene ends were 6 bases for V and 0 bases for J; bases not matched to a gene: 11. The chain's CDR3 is CAIRGGQDQISYEQYF. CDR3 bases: TGTGCCATCAGGGGCGGACAGGACCAGATCTCCTACGAGCAGTACTTC.

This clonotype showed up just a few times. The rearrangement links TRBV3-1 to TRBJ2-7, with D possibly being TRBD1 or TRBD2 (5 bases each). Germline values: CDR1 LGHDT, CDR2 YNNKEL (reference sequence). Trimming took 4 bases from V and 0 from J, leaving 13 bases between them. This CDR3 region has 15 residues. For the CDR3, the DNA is TGTGCCAGCAGCCCCGGGACGGTGAACTCCTACGAGCAGTACTTC. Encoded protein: CASSPGTVNSYEQYF.

In nucleotides, the CDR3 is TGTGCCACCAAGGACAGTGATAATTCACCCCTCCACTTT. Protein: CATKDSDNSPLHF. The chain joins TRBV2 to TRBJ1-6; weak D call: TRBD1 (6 bases). The CDR3 is made up of 13 amino acids. The germline V gene has CDR1 SNHLY and CDR2 FYNNEI. The V and J ends lost 10 bases and 5 bases respectively, with 12 bases between them. The full variable domain, in which reference TRBV2 and TRBJ1-6 provide the parts outside the CDR3, is EPEVTQTPSHQVTQMGQEVILRCVPISNHLYFYWYRQILGQKVEFLVSFYNNEISEKSEIFDDQFSVERPDGSNFTLKIRSTKLEDSAMYFCATKDSDNSPLHFGNGTRLTVT.

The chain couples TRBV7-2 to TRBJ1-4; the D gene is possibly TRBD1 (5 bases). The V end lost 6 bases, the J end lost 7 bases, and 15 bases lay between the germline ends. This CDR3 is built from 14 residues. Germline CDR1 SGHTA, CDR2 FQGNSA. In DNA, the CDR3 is TGTGCCAGCAGGCCTCAGGGCTTTGGTGAAAAACTGTTTTTT. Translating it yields CASRPQGFGEKLFF.

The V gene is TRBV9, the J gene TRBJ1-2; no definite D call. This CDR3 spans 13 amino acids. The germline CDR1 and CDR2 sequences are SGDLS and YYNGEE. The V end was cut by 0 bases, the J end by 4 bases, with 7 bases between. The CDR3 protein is CASSVGNTYGYTF. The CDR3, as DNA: TGTGCCAGCAGCGTAGGGAATACCTATGGCTACACCTTC.

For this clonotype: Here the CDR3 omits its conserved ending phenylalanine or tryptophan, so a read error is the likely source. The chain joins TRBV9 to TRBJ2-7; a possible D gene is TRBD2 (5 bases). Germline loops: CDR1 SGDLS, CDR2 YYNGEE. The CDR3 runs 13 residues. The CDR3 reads CVSSAGVTYEQYL. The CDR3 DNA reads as TGTGTCAGCAGCGCCGGGGTTACCTACGAGCAGTACCTC.

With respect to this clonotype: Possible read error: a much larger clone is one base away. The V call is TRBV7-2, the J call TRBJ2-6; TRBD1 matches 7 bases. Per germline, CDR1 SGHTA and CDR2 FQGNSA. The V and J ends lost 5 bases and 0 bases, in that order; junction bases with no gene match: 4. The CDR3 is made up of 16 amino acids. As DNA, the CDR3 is TGTACCAGCAGCCCAGGGACAGCCTCTGGGGCCAACGTCCTGACTTTC. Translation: CTSSPGTASGANVLTF. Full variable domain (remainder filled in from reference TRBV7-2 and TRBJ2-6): GAGVSQSPSNKVTEKGKDVELRCDPISGHTALYWYRQSLGQGLEFLIYFQGNSAPDKSGLPSDRFSAERTGGSVSTLTIQRTQQEDSAVYLCTSSPGTASGANVLTFGAGSRLTVL.

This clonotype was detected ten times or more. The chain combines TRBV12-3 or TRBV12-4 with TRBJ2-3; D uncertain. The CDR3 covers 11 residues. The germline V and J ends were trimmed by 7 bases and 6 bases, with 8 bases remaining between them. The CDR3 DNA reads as TGTGCCAGCACCCTGGGGGATACGCAGTATTTT. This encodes CASTLGDTQYF.

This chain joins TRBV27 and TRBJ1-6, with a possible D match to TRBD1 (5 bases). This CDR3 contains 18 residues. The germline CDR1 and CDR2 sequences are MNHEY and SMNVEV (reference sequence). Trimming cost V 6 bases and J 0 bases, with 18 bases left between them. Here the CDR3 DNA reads TGTGCCAGCAGCCTTACTGCAGGGATGAGCTCCTATAATTCACCCCTCCACTTT. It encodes CASSLTAGMSSYNSPLHF.

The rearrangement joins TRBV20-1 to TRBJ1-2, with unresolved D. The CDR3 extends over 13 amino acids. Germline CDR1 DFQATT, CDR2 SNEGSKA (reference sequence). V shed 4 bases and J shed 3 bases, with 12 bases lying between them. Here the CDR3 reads CSATLASYYGYTF. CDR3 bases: TGCAGTGCTACATTAGCGAGCTACTATGGCTACACCTTC.

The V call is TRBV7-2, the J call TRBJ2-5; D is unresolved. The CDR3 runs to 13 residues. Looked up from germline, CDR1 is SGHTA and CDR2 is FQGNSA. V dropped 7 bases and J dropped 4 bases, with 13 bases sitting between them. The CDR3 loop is CASTSEWAETQYF. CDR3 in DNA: TGTGCCAGCACCTCCGAGTGGGCAGAGACCCAGTACTTC.

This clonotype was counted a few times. This chain's CDR3 is CASSGYSGANVLTF. The CDR3 DNA follows: TGTGCCAGCAGCGGTTACTCTGGGGCCAACGTCCTGACTTTC. V usage is TRBV7-2 and J usage is TRBJ2-6; no definite D call. V lost 5 bases, J lost 0 bases, and 5 bases lay in between. Germline CDR1 is SGHTA and CDR2 is FQGNSA. This CDR3 region has 14 residues.

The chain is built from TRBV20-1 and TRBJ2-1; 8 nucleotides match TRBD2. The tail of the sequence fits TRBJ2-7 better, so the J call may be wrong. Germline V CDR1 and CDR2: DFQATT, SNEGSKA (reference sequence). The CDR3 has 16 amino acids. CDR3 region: CSARTTSGPSYNEQYF. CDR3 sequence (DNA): TGCAGTGCTAGAACTACTAGCGGACCCTCCTACAATGAGCAGTACTTC.